The sequence of this T cell receptor beta chain was determined in a study of blood T cell repertoires in COVID-19. The CDR3 runs 13 residues. The germline V and J ends were trimmed by 6 bases and 7 bases, with 13 bases remaining between them. Germline V gives CDR1 SGHTA, CDR2 FQGTGA. The table came from immunoSEQ multiplex PCR; TCRdb's copy has only in-frame clones and leaves some out. The sample has 150,000 to 200,000 clones, roughly 80% seen once; the top ten hold 13%. The chain uses TRBV7-3 and TRBJ2-4; tentative D call: TRBD2 (6 bases). Sequences were obtained from peripheral blood. The sequence derives from a man aged 45-65 years who had recovered from COVID-19. The CDR3: CASSPPGLNIQYF. DNA for the CDR3: TGTGCCAGCAGTCCCCCGGGACTCAACATTCAGTACTTC.